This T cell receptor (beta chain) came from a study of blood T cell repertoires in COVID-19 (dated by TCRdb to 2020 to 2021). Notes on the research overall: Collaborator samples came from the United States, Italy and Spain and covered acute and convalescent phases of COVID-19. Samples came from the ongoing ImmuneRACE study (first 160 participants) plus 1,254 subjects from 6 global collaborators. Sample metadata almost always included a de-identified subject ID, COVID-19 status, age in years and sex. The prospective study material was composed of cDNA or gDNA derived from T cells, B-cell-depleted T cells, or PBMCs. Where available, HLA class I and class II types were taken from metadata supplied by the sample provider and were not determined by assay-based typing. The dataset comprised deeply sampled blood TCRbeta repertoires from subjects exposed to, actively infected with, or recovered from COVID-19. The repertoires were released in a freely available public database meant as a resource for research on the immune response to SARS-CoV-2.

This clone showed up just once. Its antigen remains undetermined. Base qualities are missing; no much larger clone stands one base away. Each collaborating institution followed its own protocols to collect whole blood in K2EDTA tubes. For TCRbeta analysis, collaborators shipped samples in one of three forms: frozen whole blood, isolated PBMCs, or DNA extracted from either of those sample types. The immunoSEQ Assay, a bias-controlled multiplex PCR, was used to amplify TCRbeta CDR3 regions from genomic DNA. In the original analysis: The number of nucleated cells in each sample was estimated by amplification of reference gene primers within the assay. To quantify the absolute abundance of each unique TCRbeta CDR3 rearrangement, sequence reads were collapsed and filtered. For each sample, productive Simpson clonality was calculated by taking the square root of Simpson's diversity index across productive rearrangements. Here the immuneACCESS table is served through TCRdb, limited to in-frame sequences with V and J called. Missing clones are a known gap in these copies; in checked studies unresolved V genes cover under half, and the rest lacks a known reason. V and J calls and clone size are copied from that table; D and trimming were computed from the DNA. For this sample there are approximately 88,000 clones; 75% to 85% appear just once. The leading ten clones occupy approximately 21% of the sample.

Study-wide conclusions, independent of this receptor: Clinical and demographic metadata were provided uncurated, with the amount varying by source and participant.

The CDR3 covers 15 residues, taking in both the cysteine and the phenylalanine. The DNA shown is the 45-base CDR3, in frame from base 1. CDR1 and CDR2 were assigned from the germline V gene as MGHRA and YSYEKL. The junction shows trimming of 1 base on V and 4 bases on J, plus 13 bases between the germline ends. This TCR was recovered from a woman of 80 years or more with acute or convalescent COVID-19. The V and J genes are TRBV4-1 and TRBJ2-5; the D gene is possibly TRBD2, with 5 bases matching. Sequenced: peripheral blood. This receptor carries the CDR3 CASSQVLASTETQYF. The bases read TGCGCCAGCAGCCAAGTCTTGGCTAGCACAGAGACCCAGTACTTC.